These 22 T cell receptor beta chains share one sample of origin, sequenced in a study of T cells in Graves' hyperthyroidism and ophthalmopathy. From RNA transcripts, TCR beta CDR3 regions were amplified. The HTBI primer set served for first-round RT-PCR of the TCR CDR3. TCRdb re-called the multiplex PCR reads through MiXCR, storing one row per CDR3 protein. Of about 580,000 distinct CDR3 sequences listed, approximately 13% were seen once; the top ten hold about 5.8%. Sequencing input: blood. The receptors come from a woman in her twenties or thirties with Graves' hyperthyroidism that later progressed to Graves' ophthalmopathy.

This clonotype has a handful of counts. The chain joins TRBV30 to TRBJ1-4; D is unclear. CDR1 and CDR2 (germline): GTSNPN, SVGIG (reference sequence). The CDR3 runs 12 residues. V was clipped by 2 bases and J by 8 bases, with 9 bases between them. The CDR3 sequence is CAWSSGGEKLFF. The DNA of the CDR3 is TGTGCCTGGAGTTCAGGAGGGGAAAAACTGTTTTTT.

This clonotype was counted only a few times. The CDR3 nucleotides read TGTGCCAGCAGCTCAGGACTAGCGGGGAACACAGATACGCAGTATTTT. This codes for CASSSGLAGNTDTQYF. The rearrangement uses TRBV7-3 and TRBJ2-3; 12 bases map to TRBD2. This CDR3 is built from 16 residues. V shed 4 bases and J 2 bases; nucleotides not matched to a gene: 4. CDR1 is SGHTA and CDR2 is FQGTGA in the germline V gene. The full variable domain, rest sourced from reference TRBV7-3 and TRBJ2-3, is GAGVSQTPSNKVTEKGKYVELRCDPISGHTALYWYRQSLGQGPEFLIYFQGTGAADDSGLPNDRFFAVRPEGSVSTLKIQRTERGDSAVYLCASSSGLAGNTDTQYFGPGTRLTVL.

This clonotype has only a few counts. V gene TRBV14 combines with J gene TRBJ1-1; 7 bases line up with TRBD1. Trimming at V came to 2 bases and at J to 5 bases, leaving 5 bases not matched to a gene. Germline V lookup: CDR1 SGHDN, CDR2 FVKESK. The CDR3 runs to 14 residues. The CDR3 coding sequence is TGTGCCAGCAGCCAATTCAGCAGGGGGACTGAAGCTTTCTTT. This gives the protein CASSQFSRGTEAFF.

This clonotype has ten or more counts. The rearrangement links TRBV20-1 to TRBJ1-5, with TRBD1 matching over 8 bases. The germline gives CDR1 DFQATT, CDR2 SNEGSKA (reference sequence). This CDR3 has 16 residues. J was trimmed by 3 bases and V by 4 bases; bases with no gene match: 11. The CDR3 bases are TGCAGTGCTACCGCTCCGGACAGGGTTCACAATCAGCCCCAGCATTTT. Its protein product is CSATAPDRVHNQPQHF.

This clonotype appeared many times. The V call is TRBV11-2, the J call TRBJ1-6; 9 bases are shared with TRBD1. The germline gives CDR1 SGHAT, CDR2 FQNNGV. This CDR3 has 17 residues. V shed 4 bases, J shed 5 bases, and the junction held 9 bases outside the gene matches. CDR3 sequence reads: CASSSRFTGGNNSPLHF. As DNA, the CDR3 is TGTGCCAGCAGCTCCCGTTTTACAGGGGGCAATAATTCACCCCTCCACTTT.

There are many counts of this clonotype. The CDR3 protein is CASSYSLGQVHYGYTF. The CDR3 DNA sequence: TGTGCCAGCAGTTACTCCCTCGGACAGGTACACTATGGCTACACCTTC. This sequence joins TRBV6-5 and TRBJ1-2; TRBD1 matches at 7 bases. Germline values: CDR1 MNHEY, CDR2 SVGAGI. The V gene end was trimmed by 0 bases and the J gene end by 3 bases; junction bases not matched to a gene: 7. This CDR3 is 16 amino acids long.

The DNA of the CDR3 is TGCAGTGCTAGAGGCAGGGTTAATGACTATGGCTACACCTTC. It is translated as CSARGRVNDYGYTF. The V and J genes are TRBV20-1 and TRBJ1-2, with D tentatively TRBD1 (5 bases). V lost 1 base to trimming and J lost 3 bases, with 12 bases between them. This CDR3 is 14 amino acids long. Germline-derived CDR1 and CDR2 are DFQATT and SNEGSKA (reference sequence).

This clonotype was seen only a few times. The chain joins TRBV7-2 to TRBJ2-1; perhaps TRBD1 as D (7 bases). Germline-derived CDR1 and CDR2 are SGHTA and FQGNSA. The CDR3 totals 14 residues. The V and J ends lost 8 bases and 2 bases respectively, with 13 bases between them. The CDR3, as DNA: TGTGCCAGCTTTGCAGGGGGGCCCTACAATGAGCAGTTCTTC. It is translated as CASFAGGPYNEQFF.

CDR3 region: CASTRQGASYEQYF. The CDR3 nucleotides read TGTGCCAGCACCCGACAGGGGGCTTCCTACGAGCAGTACTTC. The chain links TRBV7-3 to TRBJ2-7, with 10 bases matching TRBD1. V trimming: 7 bases; J trimming: 1 base; junction bases outside the gene matches: 4. The germline V gene has CDR1 SGHTA and CDR2 FQGTGA. This CDR3 is built from 14 residues. The variable domain in full, completed from reference TRBV7-3 and TRBJ2-7, reads GAGVSQTPSNKVTEKGKYVELRCDPISGHTALYWYRQSLGQGPEFLIYFQGTGAADDSGLPNDRFFAVRPEGSVSTLKIQRTERGDSAVYLCASTRQGASYEQYFGPGTRLTVT.

The chain couples TRBV10-3 to TRBJ2-7, with 12 bases that match TRBD1. V dropped 3 bases and J dropped 3; count of bases not matched to a gene: 6. Per the germline V gene, CDR1 is ENHRY and CDR2 is SYGVKD. CDR3 length: 16 amino acids. In DNA, the CDR3 is TGTGCCATCAGTGATTCCGGGACAGGGGGCCTCTACGAGCAGTACTTC. Translation gives CAISDSGTGGLYEQYF.

The V and J genes are TRBV3-1 and TRBJ2-3; 7 bases map to TRBD1. Unmatched junction bases numbered 15, after V lost 1 base and J lost 5 bases. The CDR3 is 18 amino acids. Per germline, CDR1 LGHDT and CDR2 YNNKEL (reference sequence). Here the CDR3 reads CASSQVGERGLLGDTQYF. The CDR3 nucleotides read TGTGCCAGCAGCCAAGTCGGGGAGAGGGGGCTTTTGGGAGATACGCAGTATTTT.

This clonotype was counted many times. This chain joins TRBV19 and TRBJ2-1; 10 bases are a match to TRBD2. CDR1 LNHDA and CDR2 SQIVND come from the germline V gene (reference sequence). Trimming removed 5 bases from V and 4 bases from J; junction bases left unmatched: 5. The CDR3 is 15 residues long. The CDR3 nucleotides read TGTGCCAGTAGTGAGGCTAGCGGGAGTTACAATGAGCAGTTCTTC. Encoded protein: CASSEASGSYNEQFF.

This clonotype has only a few counts. The chain uses TRBV25-1 and TRBJ2-7, with D possibly TRBD2 on 5 matching bases. From germline, CDR1 is MGHDK and CDR2 SYGVNS. The V end was cut by 3 bases, the J end by 7 bases, with 10 bases between. This CDR3 spans 12 amino acids. The CDR3 protein is CASSEPGVEQYF. The CDR3 DNA reads as TGTGCCAGCAGTGAGCCCGGGGTTGAGCAGTACTTC.

This clonotype was observed at least ten times. This chain connects TRBV11-3 to TRBJ2-5; no reliable D call. Germline values: CDR1 SGHNT, CDR2 YENEEA. This CDR3 contains 12 residues. Trimming pared 4 bases from V and 3 bases from J, leaving 6 bases between. Written as DNA, the CDR3 is TGTGCCAGCAGCTCCCCGGAAGAGACCCAGTACTTC. Its translation: CASSSPEETQYF.

Details on this clonotype: Just one base apart from a much larger clone, this may be a read error. V is TRBV6-1 and J is TRBJ2-7; D possibly corresponds to TRBD2 (5 bases). Trimming took 10 bases from V and 4 from J, leaving 20 bases between them. Germline V gene lookup returns CDR1 MNHNS and CDR2 SASEGT. CDR3 length equals 14 residues. CDR3 in DNA: TGTGCCACAACCCCACGGGGTTTCGGTTACGAGCAGTACTTC. It codes for CATTPRGFGYEQYF.

The chain combines TRBV6-5 with TRBJ2-2; perhaps TRBD2 as D (6 bases). The CDR3 consists of 14 residues. Germline assignment: CDR1 MNHEY and CDR2 SVGAGI. V was shortened by 0 bases and J by 4 bases, with 6 bases between the two germline ends. The CDR3 region has the DNA TGTGCCAGCAGTTACTCGGGGGGCACCGGGGAGCTGTTTTTT. Translated, it gives CASSYSGGTGELFF.

There are many counts of this clonotype. This rearrangement joins TRBV5-1 to TRBJ1-6, with D maybe TRBD1 (5 bases). V lost 0 bases and J lost 7, with 11 bases in between. Germline CDR1 SGHRS, CDR2 YFSETQ. The CDR3 sequence is 15 residues long. The CDR3 reads CASSLGQPKNSPLHF. For the CDR3, the DNA is TGCGCCAGCAGCTTGGGACAGCCAAAAAATTCACCCCTCCACTTT.

This clonotype has more than one count but fewer than ten. One junction end does not reproduce the germline sequence, and a read error may be involved. The chain joins TRBV7-3 to TRBJ2-3, with D uncertain. The CDR3 covers 14 residues. Germline loops: CDR1 SGHTA, CDR2 FQGTGA. The CDR3: CANSLYSSTDTQYF. CDR3 DNA: TGTGCCAACAGCTTATATTCTAGCACAGATACGCAGTATTTT.

The chain has TRBV14 and TRBJ2-7; 11 positions agree with TRBD1. The CDR3 totals 14 residues. Germline V lookup: CDR1 SGHDN, CDR2 FVKESK. V dropped 4 bases and J dropped 5; count of bases not matched to a gene: 4. This CDR3 reads CASSPRTGGDEQYF. As DNA, the CDR3 is TGTGCCAGCAGCCCGAGGACAGGGGGCGACGAGCAGTACTTC.

In this sample, this clonotype turned up many times. The genes are TRBV6-2 or TRBV6-3 and TRBJ2-1; either TRBD1 or TRBD2 may supply D (5 bases each). CDR3 size: 13 residues. CDR1 and CDR2 (germline): MNHEY, SVGEGT. V was cut by 2 bases and J by 9 bases, with 11 bases left in between. The CDR3 DNA reads TGTGCCAGCAGTTACGGGTTGGGGACTGAGCAGTTCTTC. Translating gives CASSYGLGTEQFF.

Only a few counts were recorded for this clonotype. V and J are TRBV9 and TRBJ2-7; 7 positions match TRBD1. Looked up from germline, CDR1 is SGDLS and CDR2 is YYNGEE. J lost 0 bases, V lost 3 bases, and 9 bases had no gene match. CDR3 length: 16 amino acids. The CDR3 coding sequence is TGTGCCAGCAGCGGTGGAGCTGGACAGGTCTCCTACGAGCAGTACTTC. As protein: CASSGGAGQVSYEQYF.

This chain connects TRBV6-5 to TRBJ2-5; D possibly corresponds to TRBD2 (6 bases). Germline V lookup: CDR1 MNHEY, CDR2 SVGAGI. V was pared by 0 bases and J by 5 bases, with 13 bases between. The CDR3 runs to 15 residues. The CDR3 nucleotides are TGTGCCAGCAGTTACTCGGTCTTTCGGGGGGAGACCCAGTACTTC. It encodes CASSYSVFRGETQYF.